This T cell receptor (beta chain) comes out of a study of blood T cell repertoires in COVID-19. Study as a whole: Donors in the United States, Italy and Spain gave samples during acute or convalescent COVID-19. T cells, B-cell-depleted T cells, or PBMCs supplied cDNA or gDNA.

Germline V lookup: CDR1 SGHTA, CDR2 FQGNSA. The CDR3 is 15 amino acids. V was clipped by 5 bases and J by 6 bases; unmatched bases: 3. In the study's own analysis: Reference gene primers were amplified, and this amplification served to estimate nucleated cell counts. The protocol was immunoSEQ multiplex PCR, while the TCRdb copy is restricted to in-frame clones and leaves out a portion. The D gene and trimming were derived from the DNA, and the V and J assignments and clone size from that table. This sample has 140,000 or so clones; 87% occur once, and the top ten carry approximately 0.98%. The source material was peripheral blood. This chain links TRBV7-2 with TRBJ2-2, with 13 bases matching TRBD2. The receptor was isolated from a woman in her fifties or sixties with acute or convalescent COVID-19. For the CDR3, the DNA is TGTGCCAGCAGCAGTACTAGCGGGGGGGCCGGGGAGCTGTTTTTT. Its translation is CASSSTSGGAGELFF.